This T cell receptor (beta chain) was profiled in a study of cytomegalovirus exposure and HLA in healthy donors (dated by TCRdb to 2016 to 2017). Broadly, across the study: An earlier analysis of approximately 640 of the donors reported 250 to 300 Gb of sequence data and roughly 100 million unique TCR beta sequences from about 200 million T cells. Around 320 gigabases of sequencing data and tens of millions of unique TCR sequences were included in an early release covering 550 to 650 HLA-typed donors. The genetic ancestry cluster associated with self-reported Caucasian donors included 80% to 90% of the approximately 400 genotyped donors. The study was designed to test whether signatures of past pathogen exposure could be identified by cataloging public T cell receptors. The T cell repertoires of 550 to 850 subjects were profiled by immunosequencing and related to cytomegalovirus serostatus. Besides the first cohort of about 730 subjects, a separate validation cohort made up of 120 different subjects was used. High-throughput TCR immunosequencing, statistical association of individual TCRs with disease status, and machine learning were combined to predict cytomegalovirus infection status. To study patterns of TCR occurrence, a later analysis re-analyzed previously published TCR beta repertoires from 700 or so donors and added high-resolution HLA genotyping. The later analysis used no new phenotypic data to find candidate immune exposures, relying instead on TCR beta sequences and their occurrence across donors. To decide whether each TCR beta V gene segment behaved as functional or pseudogenic, an earlier analysis of approximately 600 of the donors relied on high-throughput TCR beta sequencing. Donor age, sex, ethnicity and CMV serostatus were compiled together with the repertoire data. A later genetic analysis used genome-wide SNP genotypes for about 60% of the roughly 700 donors, treating that subset as a discovery cohort. All discovery cohort repertoires had been generated on a single sequencing platform. Class I and class II HLA loci were covered by the typing at four-digit resolution. Typing coverage varied by locus: roughly 629-640 donors for A, B, C, DRB1 and DQB1; roughly 560 for DQA1; around 570 for DPA1; fewer than 480 for DPB1. Roughly 5 DR-DQ haplotypes were handled as single units for association and clustering, since linkage in the cohort was strong. Among under 450 genotyped donors of the cohort, an average of 235,054 unique TCR beta nucleotide sequences were sequenced per donor, around 20% of them non-productive. Findings and caveats that apply to the study as a whole: Some IMGT-functional V segments, including TRBV6-2 and TRBV6-3, could not be distinguished by the 87-base-pair reads and were therefore excluded. The sequencing pipeline was judged likely to have produced a cluster of highly shared sequence variants as a technical artifact. Strong co-occurrence of HLA alleles, especially DR and DQ, made assigning TCR associations to individual alleles difficult. A later analysis found that most CMV-associated TCR beta chains appeared HLA-restricted, with HLA associations seemingly driven largely by CMV exposure. Because counts were too low, fewer than 20 rarely observed V segments, including chromosome 9 orphons, were excluded from the earlier analysis of under 650 of the donors. The classifier was reported to diagnose cytomegalovirus status with high specificity and sensitivity in both the original cohort and the validation cohort. CMV serostatus was the only immune exposure information available for the cohort. An association between a missense DCLRE1C variant and V-gene and J-gene trimming of TCR beta chains was found in a later genetic analysis and replicated in an independent cohort. According to a later genetic analysis, donors in an Asian-associated ancestry cluster had fewer N-insertions in productive TCRs than the approximately 690-donor mean. In vitro tests confirmed that a few of the cytomegalovirus-associated TCR beta chains recognize cytomegalovirus antigens. Most TCR sequences were observed very rarely across donors, whereas some public TCRs were present in many individuals. The authors suggested that the approach could potentially be extended to other disease states and immunological phenotypes. Only TCR beta chains were sequenced in this cohort, and the absence of alpha or paired-chain data limited detectable features. A later analysis associated about 18,000 TCR beta sequences with specific HLA alleles at a false discovery rate of 0.05. In a later analysis, the rate of TCR association differed among HLA loci, with DRB1 alleles having the most associated TCRs and HLA-C alleles having the fewest. In a later analysis, HLA-associated TCR beta chains showed more clonal expansion and lower generation probabilities than non-associated chains that were equally common. A further reported finding was that TCR beta sequences accurately predicted the HLA-A and HLA-B alleles for most subjects in the first cohort. Linkage disequilibrium might explain the correlated functional status among segregating V segments, but an unknown experimental factor could not be excluded. The presence/absence analyses assumed that sequencing depth was roughly uniform across donors, and that assumption may not be true. HLA typing was unavailable for some donors at each locus, so association tests used only the typed subset. Several of the top co-occurrence clusters appeared to be linked to parvovirus B19, influenza, CMV and Epstein-Barr virus, according to a later analysis. In the study, roughly 160 TCR beta chains were listed as associated with cytomegalovirus. An earlier analysis of several hundred of the donors showed that most TCR beta V segments appeared in productive rearrangements either about 87% or about 30% of the time, which broadly matched IMGT annotations.

The cohort was made up of approximately 670 healthy bone marrow donors. At the time of sampling, all cohort members were nominally healthy, though unrecorded immune exposures were likely present. The donor tested CMV seronegative and was one of the 352 seronegative cohort members. A peripheral blood sample was collected from each donor, and TCR beta sequencing was performed on peripheral blood mononuclear cells. The Qiagen DNeasy Blood Extraction Kit was used to extract genomic DNA from the blood cell samples. V ends up 5 bases short and J 8 bases short, with an unmatched junction base count of 5. Including the terminal cysteine and phenylalanine, the CDR3 comprises 15 residues. Just CDR3 DNA is preserved here, 45 bases in frame from base 1. Based on the germline V gene, the CDR1 and CDR2 sequences are MDHEN and SYDVKM. Libraries were built with the immunoSEQ multiplex PCR assay. A mixture of 60 forward primers for TCR Vbeta segments and 13 reverse primers for TCR Jbeta segments was used in the multiplex PCR. A multiplex PCR assay on genomic DNA amplified the CDR3 region of rearranged TCR beta genes. The amplified TCR beta libraries were sequenced on the Illumina HiSeq System as 87-base-pair reads. The source study handled its data this way. A later analysis tallied around 87 million unique TCR beta chains across the 666 repertoires, and about 12 million of those chains were shared by two or more donors. To remove PCR and sequencing errors, raw reads were error-corrected and collapsed into unique sequences using a nearest-neighbor algorithm that merged closely related sequences. To assign V, D and J gene segments, CDR3 sequences were aligned to IMGT reference sequences. Each retained sequence needed at least a six-nucleotide match to both a V gene segment and a J gene segment. Rearrangements were called productive when the CDR3 lacked stop codons and stayed in frame with V and J; all others were non-productive. CDR3 was defined according to IMGT convention as the region running from the second conserved V-encoded cysteine to the conserved J-encoded phenylalanine. The earlier analysis of about 570 of the donors excluded any sequence lacking an unambiguous match to a single V gene segment. In an earlier analysis of some 590 of the donors, a V segment was called functional when productive rearrangements were above 56.7%, and segregating when the standard deviation between donors exceeded 5%. To diagnose cytomegalovirus status from the catalog of TCR beta chain sequences, a statistical classification framework was built. In a later analysis, V and J genes were assigned by comparing TCR nucleotide sequences against IMGT/GENE-DB human TR gene sequences. The TCRdist pipeline was used in a later analysis to assign CDR3 sequences and most-parsimonious VDJ recombination scenarios. A later analysis defined each TCR beta chain by its CDR3 amino acid sequence plus V-gene family, and excluded reads lacking a unique V-gene family. In a later analysis, nearly 600 highly shared, low-generation-probability nucleotide sequences were removed to address suspected cross-contamination and a sequencing artifact. In a later analysis, a clonal expansion index was calculated for each public chain from normalized within-repertoire ranks of inferred template counts. A later analysis computed generation probabilities with a VDJ recombination model fitted to out-of-frame rearrangements, and checked the results against IGoR. A later analysis scored TCR-TCR, TCR-HLA and TCR-CMV co-occurrence with hypergeometric tests, applying a repertoire-size bias correction to TCR pairs. A later analysis estimated false discovery rates by permuting HLA or CMV assignments 20 times. In a later analysis, co-occurring TCRs were grouped with DBSCAN, and TCRdist sequence similarity was added when clustering was performed within HLA-allele-positive subsets. Repertoires with fewer than 30,000 or more than 120,000 public chains, plus five repertoires with anomalous nucleotide sharing, were excluded from co-occurrence clustering. TCRdb stores this immuneACCESS table with in-frame sequences only. Part of the clones is absent; in the studies checked, under half of the shortfall reflects unresolved V genes, and no reason is known for the rest. V and J calls and clone size are those listed in that table; D and trimming were worked out from the DNA. The table for this sample lists roughly 170,000 clones; around 80% of them were counted only once. The ten largest clonotypes hold about 2.2% of the sample.

As regards this clone: What this receptor recognizes is not known. No base qualities exist here, and no much larger clone lies one base off it.

Sequenced material: PBMCs. The V gene is TRBV28 and the J gene is TRBJ2-1, and 14 junction bases match TRBD2. The TCR originated in a woman in her 30s in good health and CMV-seronegative. This receptor has the CDR3 CASSHRLAGGYEQFF. The DNA reads TGTGCCAGCAGTCACCGACTAGCGGGAGGGTATGAGCAGTTCTTC.